A selection of T cell receptor beta chains follows, all from one sample in a study of T cells expressing NK-cell markers. TCRdb reprocessed the 5' RACE reads and keeps a single row for each CDR3 protein, giving no DNA. The sample holds roughly 180,000 distinct CDR3 sequences. The specimen sequenced was blood T cells: a sorted CD56 or NKG2C T cell subset, CD4+ or CD8+ T cells, or bulk PBMC T cells (not recorded which). The source is a man aged 18-70 years in good health. The CDR3 runs from the conserved cysteine through the conserved F or W.

V	J	CDR3
TRBV2	TRBJ2-3	CASSAPGIDTQYF
TRBV12-3/TRBV12-4	TRBJ1-2	CASSLSGRGGYTF
TRBV2	TRBJ2-2	CASSDAGGHTGELFF
TRBV18	TRBJ2-7	CASSPPGRVHEQYF
TRBV20-1	TRBJ1-5	CSARGTDAPNQPQHF
TRBV7-6	TRBJ2-2	CASSSFPRASGALAGELFF
TRBV21-1	TRBJ1-5	CASITQGPGAQSNQPQHF
TRBV5-8	TRBJ2-3	CASSSGQESTDTQYF
TRBV6-5	TRBJ2-2	CASSSHRGGTGELFF
TRBV18	TRBJ2-3	CASSETSGGVFTDTQYF
TRBV7-3	TRBJ2-1	CASSTLAGGLDEQFF
TRBV20-1	TRBJ2-3	CSARDAYLTLAGETTDTQYF
TRBV7-9	TRBJ2-1	CASSLAGGRTYNEQFF
TRBV7-9	TRBJ2-5	CASSLGGLSPAEETQYF
TRBV13	TRBJ1-1	CASSLGDNTEAFF
TRBV2	TRBJ2-3	CASNRDQYTDTQYF
TRBV12-3/TRBV12-4	TRBJ1-2	CASAGTFSSGYTF
TRBV13	TRBJ2-7	CASSMTGSHGEQYF
TRBV5-6	TRBJ1-5	CASSLAGNNQPQHF
TRBV14	TRBJ2-7	CASSLSGAPYEQYF
TRBV4-1	TRBJ2-2	CASKFSGGNAGELFF
TRBV20-1	TRBJ2-3	CSASWGFATDTQYF
TRBV19	TRBJ2-1	CASSKDMYYNEQFF
TRBV4-2	TRBJ2-5	CASSQGTSGAHQETQYF
TRBV5-1	TRBJ2-2	CASTGDTGELFF
TRBV6-2/TRBV6-3	TRBJ2-7	CASRTTRLGYEQYF
TRBV28	TRBJ2-5	CASSLRVVETQYF
TRBV12-5	TRBJ2-1	CASGSGGSSYNEQFF
TRBV6-1	TRBJ2-7	CASSEETDNSYEQYF
TRBV15	TRBJ2-3	CATSRDRQGGTDTQYF
TRBV10-2	TRBJ2-7	CASSANSYEQYF
TRBV15	TRBJ2-1	CATSSRQDNEQFF
TRBV21-1	TRBJ2-2	CASSNRDRGNLGTGELFF
TRBV28	TRBJ2-7	CASSLDGDSYEQYF
TRBV5-1	TRBJ1-1	CASSFHPALNTEAFF
TRBV2	TRBJ1-2	CAFQEARAYGYTF
TRBV12-3/TRBV12-4	TRBJ2-5	CASSLNSGDETQYF
TRBV12-3/TRBV12-4	TRBJ1-1	CASRGRLEAFF
TRBV19	TRBJ1-1	CASSIDPDRRRAFF
TRBV3-1	TRBJ2-3	CASSLAPLGTDTQYF
TRBV19	TRBJ1-2	CASSIGPGRMAGYTF
TRBV5-6	TRBJ2-7	CASRSRDSYEQYF
TRBV5-5	TRBJ2-7	CASSLIGEAFWEQYF
TRBV25-1	TRBJ2-7	CASKKQGTYEQYF
TRBV9	TRBJ2-7	CASSLGQGGEQYF
TRBV27	TRBJ1-2	CASSGTGGSHGYTF
TRBV3-1	TRBJ1-2	CASSQDRPGDYGYTF